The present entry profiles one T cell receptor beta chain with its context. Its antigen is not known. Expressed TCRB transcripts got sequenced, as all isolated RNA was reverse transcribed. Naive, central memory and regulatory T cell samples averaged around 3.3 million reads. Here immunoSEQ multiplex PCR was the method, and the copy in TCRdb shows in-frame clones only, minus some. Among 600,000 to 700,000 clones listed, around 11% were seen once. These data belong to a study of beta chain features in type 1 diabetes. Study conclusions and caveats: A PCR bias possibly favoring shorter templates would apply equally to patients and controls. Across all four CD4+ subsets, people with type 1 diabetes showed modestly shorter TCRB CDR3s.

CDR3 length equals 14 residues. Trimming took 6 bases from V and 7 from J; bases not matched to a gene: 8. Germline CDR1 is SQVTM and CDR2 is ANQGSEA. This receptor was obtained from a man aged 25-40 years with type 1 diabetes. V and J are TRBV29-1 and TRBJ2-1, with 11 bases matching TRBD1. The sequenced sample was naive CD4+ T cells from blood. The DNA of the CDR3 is TGCAGCGTCCTCCCGGGACAGGGGGGGAATGAGCAGTTCTTC. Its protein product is CSVLPGQGGNEQFF.